The T cell receptor beta chain described here comes from a study of cytomegalovirus exposure and HLA in healthy donors. Study-level results: An analysis done earlier found most TCR beta V segments productive about 87% or about 30% of the time. An assumption of roughly uniform sequencing depth across donors underlay the presence/absence analyses.

The V gene's germline CDR1 is MGHRA and CDR2 YSYEKL. Trimming removed 0 bases from V and 10 bases from J, with 18 bases in between. This CDR3 has 15 amino acids. In the case of this clone: Antigen: not known.

60 Vbeta and 13 Jbeta primers were used in PCR. TCRdb's table, derived via immunoSEQ multiplex PCR, lists solely in-frame clones and lacks some. The table has around 140,000 clones, 61% seen once. This chain links TRBV4-1 with TRBJ1-1; D is possibly TRBD1 (6 bases). The receptor comes from a male donor in good health and CMV-seronegative. The sample taken for sequencing was PBMCs. The CDR3 DNA is TGCGCCAGCAGCCAAGAGGCAAACAGGGTTGGGGGAGCTTTCTTT. Its translation is CASSQEANRVGGAFF.